Listed below are T cell receptor beta chains from one sample, sequenced in a study of shared clonotypes between healthy human individuals. Assay: immunoSEQ multiplex PCR; the TCRdb copy retains only in-frame clones and omits some. The repertoire holds over a million clones, about 84% seen once, with 0.55% to 0.7% in the top ten. The specimen sequenced was memory CD4+ T cells from PBMCs. All receptors come from a man between 18 and 29 years old in good health. Some clones in this sample may be carry-over from other donors' samples. Both conserved end residues are trimmed from each CDR3. Clone size is stated in some rows and not others, as once, few, many or a class when expanded.

V	size	J	CDR3
TRBV10-3	NA	TRBJ1-2	AISGGQGIGYGYT
TRBV30	NA	TRBJ2-2	AWDPGLADTGELF
TRBV5-1	few	TRBJ2-7	ASSLGVAYEQY
TRBV10-3	NA	TRBJ2-6	AISEVGVTSGANVLT
TRBV6-6	many	TRBJ1-5	ASSDPNQPQH
TRBV5-4	few	TRBJ2-1	ASSGEAWSSYNEQF
TRBV7-8	NA	TRBJ1-4	ASSQDRLATNEKLF
TRBV28	NA	TRBJ2-1	ASSTRLAGGGNEQF
TRBV28	NA	TRBJ2-1	ASSEHLSYNEQF
TRBV5-1	NA	TRBJ2-7	ASSGQGAHYEQY
TRBV28	NA	TRBJ1-1	ASSFRGLAPGTEAF
TRBV28	few	TRBJ2-1	ASSLGGTVYNEQF
TRBV6-1	NA	TRBJ1-1	ASTYRGKNTEAF
TRBV7-9	NA	TRBJ2-1	ASRSTGTSGSSYNEQF
TRBV5-3	NA	TRBJ1-5	ARSLRLGEKDRADRDLDQPQH
TRBV23-1	NA	TRBJ2-7	ASSQWTGEYSYEQY
TRBV11-2	NA	TRBJ2-1	ASSLVFGSGYNEQF
TRBV10-1	NA	TRBJ1-5	AGDRGDRPQH
TRBV10-3	NA	TRBJ2-1	AISESGGSQF
TRBV29-1	NA	TRBJ1-5	SVRTGGGQPQH
TRBV29-1	NA	TRBJ2-5	SADTGQGETQY
TRBV5-1	NA	NA	ASSRDSAYEQY
TRBV4-1	NA	TRBJ1-5	ASSQVEGQPQH
TRBV11-2	few	TRBJ2-7	ASSLERLAGEQY
TRBV28	once	TRBJ1-2	ASSPGGGEVYGYT
TRBV5-1	NA	TRBJ2-1	ASSTSGKDNEQF
TRBV5-1	NA	TRBJ2-3	ASSNRVMSTDTQY
TRBV7-8	few	TRBJ2-7	ASSLRARTGLSYEQY
TRBV2	NA	TRBJ1-4	ASSGQGTEKLF
TRBV2	few	TRBJ1-5	ASSWDRSNQPQH
TRBV27	NA	TRBJ1-4	ASSLGPREKLF
TRBV5-1	NA	TRBJ2-5	ASSLISGQETQY
TRBV7-2	NA	TRBJ1-2	ASSLGTGDGYT
TRBV10-3	few	TRBJ2-1	AISEDRDNEQF
TRBV4-1	few	TRBJ1-4	ASSQGARAAEKLF
TRBV28	many	TRBJ2-7	ASSSPGSYEQY
TRBV29-1	NA	TRBJ2-2	SAMGDRNTGELF
TRBV15	NA	TRBJ2-3	ATSRESFADTQY
TRBV5-1	NA	TRBJ2-3	ASSFIQGSTDTQY
TRBV27	NA	TRBJ2-1	ASSLRPYNEQF
TRBV7-2	NA	TRBJ1-3	ASSFYLPAHTIY
TRBV5-4	NA	TRBJ2-1	ASSLRLAGGEQF
TRBV29-1	few	TRBJ1-1	SVEHHERTEAF
TRBV14	once	TRBJ2-3	ASSNQAGAADTQY
TRBV19	NA	TRBJ2-1	ASSPGGQPYNEQF
TRBV7-3	NA	TRBJ2-5	ASSLIHSGTSGIETQY
TRBV6-1	NA	TRBJ2-7	ASRRSSYEQY
TRBV6-1	NA	TRBJ2-7	ASRVADPYEQY
TRBV27	NA	TRBJ1-6	ASSLRSGRSPLH
TRBV2	few	TRBJ2-5	ASVRRDNQETQY
TRBV28	few	TRBJ1-5	ASSSTPNKGGQPQH
TRBV27	few	TRBJ1-3	ASILDRAQNTIY
TRBV4-1	NA	TRBJ1-2	ASSHAPGTGRAGNYGYT
TRBV7-9	NA	TRBJ2-3	ASSSPGPDTQY
TRBV6-5	NA	TRBJ2-3	ASSYSGPALRDTQY
TRBV6-1	NA	TRBJ2-1	ASSETSDYNEQF
TRBV20-1	NA	TRBJ2-7	SAGVTYEQY